Listed below are T cell receptor beta chains from one sample, sequenced in a study of regulatory T cells in long-lasting Graves disease. TCRdb itself ran the multiplex PCR reads through MiXCR, one entry per CDR3 protein. The data contain hundreds of thousands of distinct CDR3 sequences, 18% of them singletons. The sample was peripheral blood mononuclear cells (PBMCs), taken at new diagnosis, from a patient treated with antithyroid drugs. These TCRs come from a female donor with Graves disease. Each CDR3 is given with its conserved first and last residue. Clone size, where shown, is once, few, many, or a class for clones that have expanded.

j_gene: TRBJ2-7; abundance: -; v_gene: TRBV27; CDR3aa: CASGFRASGDEQYF
j_gene: TRBJ1-1; abundance: -; v_gene: TRBV7-2; CDR3aa: CASSTVQVTEAFF
j_gene: TRBJ2-3; abundance: -; v_gene: TRBV19; CDR3aa: CASSPRQRDTQYF
j_gene: TRBJ2-3; abundance: -; v_gene: TRBV7-9; CDR3aa: CASSPGRHTDTQCF
j_gene: TRBJ1-3; abundance: -; v_gene: TRBV19; CDR3aa: CASSPLGTGSGNTIYF
j_gene: TRBJ2-7; abundance: few; v_gene: TRBV2; CDR3aa: CASSSGSIQYF
j_gene: TRBJ1-3; abundance: -; v_gene: TRBV19; CDR3aa: CASGQASSGNTIYF
j_gene: TRBJ2-2; abundance: -; v_gene: TRBV19; CDR3aa: CASRKGGLNTGELFF
j_gene: TRBJ2-7; abundance: -; v_gene: TRBV14; CDR3aa: CASSQGWTVRYEQYF
j_gene: TRBJ1-1; abundance: many; v_gene: TRBV6-5; CDR3aa: CASSYGLLNTEAFF
j_gene: TRBJ1-1; abundance: -; v_gene: TRBV7-8; CDR3aa: CASSSSGRGSTEAFF
j_gene: TRBJ2-1; abundance: many; v_gene: TRBV9; CDR3aa: CASSVGGTGGNEQFF
j_gene: TRBJ2-2; abundance: few; v_gene: TRBV30; CDR3aa: CAWSVGVGRYTGELFF
j_gene: TRBJ2-7; abundance: many; v_gene: TRBV19; CDR3aa: CASSKGDRGRYEQYF
j_gene: TRBJ2-2; abundance: few; v_gene: TRBV27; CDR3aa: CASSLLGYTGELSF
j_gene: TRBJ2-2; abundance: few; v_gene: TRBV7-9; CDR3aa: CASRSGTTLNTGELFF
j_gene: TRBJ2-3; abundance: many; v_gene: TRBV2; CDR3aa: CASRPLGQGYTQYF
j_gene: TRBJ2-3; abundance: many; v_gene: TRBV10-3; CDR3aa: CAISGPGSGATSTDTQYF
j_gene: TRBJ1-1; abundance: many; v_gene: TRBV12-3/TRBV12-4; CDR3aa: CASSPREGVNTEAFF
j_gene: TRBJ2-7; abundance: many; v_gene: TRBV11-2; CDR3aa: CASSNDEQYF
j_gene: TRBJ1-4; abundance: many; v_gene: TRBV12-3/TRBV12-4; CDR3aa: CASSPSVGGERLFF
j_gene: TRBJ1-5; abundance: many; v_gene: TRBV5-1; CDR3aa: CASSTTGVGQPQHF
j_gene: TRBJ2-3; abundance: many; v_gene: TRBV6-1; CDR3aa: CASRVGTHSTDTQYF
j_gene: TRBJ2-7; abundance: -; v_gene: TRBV7-9; CDR3aa: CASSLGTALEQYF
j_gene: TRBJ2-1; abundance: many; v_gene: TRBV28; CDR3aa: CASSSHRGVSYNEQFF
j_gene: TRBJ2-6; abundance: -; v_gene: TRBV10-3; CDR3aa: CAISKKGGISGANVLTF
j_gene: TRBJ1-1; abundance: many; v_gene: TRBV20-1; CDR3aa: CSARSPIGRDTEAFF
j_gene: TRBJ2-6; abundance: many; v_gene: TRBV12-3/TRBV12-4; CDR3aa: CASSPGPLPAGANVLTF
j_gene: -; abundance: -; v_gene: TRBV2; CDR3aa: CASRPTSGRINEQFF
j_gene: TRBJ1-1; abundance: few; v_gene: TRBV28; CDR3aa: CASSYPIAGTEAFF
j_gene: TRBJ2-1; abundance: many; v_gene: TRBV5-5; CDR3aa: CASSSGTGAYNEQFF
j_gene: TRBJ2-3; abundance: many; v_gene: TRBV19; CDR3aa: CARTRGTDEDTQYF
j_gene: TRBJ2-1; abundance: once; v_gene: TRBV20-1; CDR3aa: CSAEGSSTNEQFF
j_gene: TRBJ1-1; abundance: many; v_gene: TRBV20-1; CDR3aa: CSARLQAEAFF
j_gene: TRBJ1-2; abundance: many; v_gene: TRBV30; CDR3aa: CAWARSYGYTF
j_gene: TRBJ1-1; abundance: many; v_gene: TRBV19; CDR3aa: CASSNRGGKDEAFF
j_gene: TRBJ2-5; abundance: many; v_gene: TRBV7-8; CDR3aa: CASSPPGRTGGGETQYF
j_gene: TRBJ2-7; abundance: many; v_gene: TRBV12-3/TRBV12-4; CDR3aa: CASSFGTDIYEQYF
j_gene: TRBJ2-3; abundance: many; v_gene: TRBV12-3/TRBV12-4; CDR3aa: CASSLGLAGGADTQYF
j_gene: TRBJ2-3; abundance: -; v_gene: TRBV10-1; CDR3aa: CASSDPDTQYF